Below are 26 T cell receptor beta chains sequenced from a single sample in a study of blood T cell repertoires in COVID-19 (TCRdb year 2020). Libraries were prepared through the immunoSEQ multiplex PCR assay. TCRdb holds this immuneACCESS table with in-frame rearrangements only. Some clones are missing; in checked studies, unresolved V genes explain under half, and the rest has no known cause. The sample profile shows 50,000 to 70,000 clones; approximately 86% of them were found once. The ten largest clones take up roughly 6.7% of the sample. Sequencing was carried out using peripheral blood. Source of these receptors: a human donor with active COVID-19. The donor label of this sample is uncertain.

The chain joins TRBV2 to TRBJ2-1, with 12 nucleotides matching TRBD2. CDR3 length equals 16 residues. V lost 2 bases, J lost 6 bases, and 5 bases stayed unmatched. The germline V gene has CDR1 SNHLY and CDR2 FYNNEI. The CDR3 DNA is TGTGCCAGCAGTGAAAGGGCTAGCGGGGGGGGCAATGAGCAGTTCTTC. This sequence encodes CASSERASGGGNEQFF.

The CDR3 DNA follows: TGTGCCTGGAGCCGGTCAGGGGGTTCTCGAGCTTTCTTT. Encoded protein: CAWSRSGGSRAFF. This chain joins TRBV30 and TRBJ1-1, with 7 nucleotides matching TRBD1. CDR3 length equals 13 residues. The V segment lost 3 bases and the J segment 10 bases; nucleotides outside the gene matches: 11. Looked up from germline, CDR1 is GTSNPN and CDR2 is SVGIG (reference sequence).

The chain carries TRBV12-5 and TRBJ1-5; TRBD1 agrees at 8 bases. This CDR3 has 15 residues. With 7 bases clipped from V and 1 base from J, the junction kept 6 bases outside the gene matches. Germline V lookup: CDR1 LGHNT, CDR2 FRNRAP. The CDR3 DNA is TGTGCTAGTGTCACCGGACAGGGAAGCAATCAGCCCCAGCATTTT. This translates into CASVTGQGSNQPQHF.

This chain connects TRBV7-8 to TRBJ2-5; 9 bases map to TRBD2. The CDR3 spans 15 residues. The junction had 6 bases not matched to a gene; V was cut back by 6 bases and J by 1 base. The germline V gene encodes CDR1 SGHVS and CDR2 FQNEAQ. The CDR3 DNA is TGTGCCAGCAGACGACTAGCGGCCACCCAAGAGACCCAGTACTTC. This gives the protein CASRRLAATQETQYF.

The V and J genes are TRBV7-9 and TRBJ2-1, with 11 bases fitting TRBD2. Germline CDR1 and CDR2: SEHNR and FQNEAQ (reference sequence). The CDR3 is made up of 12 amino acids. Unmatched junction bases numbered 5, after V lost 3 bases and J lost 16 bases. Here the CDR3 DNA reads TGTGCCAGCAGCTTCTCTAGCGGGGGGAAATTCTTC. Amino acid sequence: CASSFSSGGKFF.

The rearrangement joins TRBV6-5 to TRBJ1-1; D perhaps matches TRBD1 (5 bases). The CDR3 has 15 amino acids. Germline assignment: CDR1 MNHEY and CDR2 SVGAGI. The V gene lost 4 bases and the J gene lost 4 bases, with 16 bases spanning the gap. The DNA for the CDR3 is TGTGCCAGCAGTTTCTGGGGGGGTTCAGTCACTGAAGCTTTCTTT. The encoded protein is CASSFWGGSVTEAFF.

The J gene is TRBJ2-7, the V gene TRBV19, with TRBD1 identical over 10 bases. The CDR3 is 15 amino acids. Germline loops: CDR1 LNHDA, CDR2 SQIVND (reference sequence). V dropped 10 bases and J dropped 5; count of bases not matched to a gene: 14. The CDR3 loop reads CATQKPGQGTNEQYF. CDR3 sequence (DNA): TGTGCCACCCAGAAGCCGGGACAGGGGACCAACGAGCAGTACTTC. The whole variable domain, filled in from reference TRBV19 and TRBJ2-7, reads DGGITQSPKYLFRKEGQNVTLSCEQNLNHDAMYWYRQDPGQGLRLIYYSQIVNDFQKGDIAEGYSVSREKKESFPLTVTSAQKNPTAFYLCATQKPGQGTNEQYFGPGTRLTVT.

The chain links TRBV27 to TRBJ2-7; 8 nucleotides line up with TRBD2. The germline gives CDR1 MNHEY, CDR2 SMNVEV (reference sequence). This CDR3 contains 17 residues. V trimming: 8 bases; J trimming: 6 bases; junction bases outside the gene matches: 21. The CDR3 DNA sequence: TGTGCCAGCCGATACCGCGGACCGGGACTAGGGGCGGGCGAGCAGTACTTC. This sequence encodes CASRYRGPGLGAGEQYF.

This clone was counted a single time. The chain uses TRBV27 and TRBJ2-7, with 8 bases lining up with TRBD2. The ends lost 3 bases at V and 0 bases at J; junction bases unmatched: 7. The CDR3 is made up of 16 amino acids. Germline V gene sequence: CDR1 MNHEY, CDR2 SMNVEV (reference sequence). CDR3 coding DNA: TGTGCCAGCAGTTTGGTTACTAGCGGAAGCTCCTACGAGCAGTACTTC. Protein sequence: CASSLVTSGSSYEQYF.

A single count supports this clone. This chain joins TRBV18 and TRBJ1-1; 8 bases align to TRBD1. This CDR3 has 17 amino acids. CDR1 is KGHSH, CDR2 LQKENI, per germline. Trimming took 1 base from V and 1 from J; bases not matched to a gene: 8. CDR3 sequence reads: CASSPLGPGQGNTEAFF. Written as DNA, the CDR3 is TGTGCCAGCTCACCACTGGGTCCCGGACAGGGGAACACTGAAGCTTTCTTT. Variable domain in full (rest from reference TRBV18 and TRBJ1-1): NAGVMQNPRHLVRRRGQEARLRCSPMKGHSHVYWYRQLPEEGLKFMVYLQKENIIDESGMPKERFSAEFPKEGPSILRIQQVVRGDSAAYFCASSPLGPGQGNTEAFFGQGTRLTVV.

The CDR3 nucleotides are TGTGCCAGCAGCTTCGACCCGAGGAATGAAAAACTGTTTTTT. Its translation: CASSFDPRNEKLFF. The chain combines TRBV6-6 with TRBJ1-4, with D unclear. The CDR3 is 14 amino acids. The germline V gene has CDR1 MNHNY and CDR2 SVGAGI (reference sequence). V dropped 6 bases and J dropped 5 bases, with 13 bases sitting between them.

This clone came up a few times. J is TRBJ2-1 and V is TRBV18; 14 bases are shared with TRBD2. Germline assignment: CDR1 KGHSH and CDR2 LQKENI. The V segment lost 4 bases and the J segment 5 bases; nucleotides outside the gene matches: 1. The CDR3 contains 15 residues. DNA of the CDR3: TGTGCCAGCTCACTGGGACTAGCGGGAGACAATGAGCAGTTCTTC. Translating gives CASSLGLAGDNEQFF.

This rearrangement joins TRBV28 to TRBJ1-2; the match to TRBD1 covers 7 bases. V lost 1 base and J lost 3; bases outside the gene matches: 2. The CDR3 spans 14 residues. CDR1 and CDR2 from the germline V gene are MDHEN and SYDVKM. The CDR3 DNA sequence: TGTGCCAGCAGTTTATCACAGGGGTACTATGGCTACACCTTC. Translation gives CASSLSQGYYGYTF.

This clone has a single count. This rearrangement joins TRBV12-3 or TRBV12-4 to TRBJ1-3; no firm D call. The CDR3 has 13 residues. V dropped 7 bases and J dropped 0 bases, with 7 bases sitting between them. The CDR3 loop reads CASTEYSGNTIYF. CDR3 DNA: TGTGCCAGCACCGAGTACTCTGGAAACACCATATATTTT.

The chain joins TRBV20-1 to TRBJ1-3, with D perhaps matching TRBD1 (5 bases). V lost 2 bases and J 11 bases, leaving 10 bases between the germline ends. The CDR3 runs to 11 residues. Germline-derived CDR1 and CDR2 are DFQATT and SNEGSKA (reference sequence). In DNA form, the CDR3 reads TGCAGTGCTAGAACTTGGGACTCCATATATTTT. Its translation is CSARTWDSIYF.

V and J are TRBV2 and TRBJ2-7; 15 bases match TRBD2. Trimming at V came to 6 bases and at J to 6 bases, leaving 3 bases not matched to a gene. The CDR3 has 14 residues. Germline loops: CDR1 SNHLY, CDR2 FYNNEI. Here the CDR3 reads CASSRTSGRGEQYF. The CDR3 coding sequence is TGTGCCAGCAGCCGGACTAGCGGGAGGGGCGAGCAGTACTTC. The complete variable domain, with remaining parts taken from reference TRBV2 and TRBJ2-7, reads EPEVTQTPSHQVTQMGQEVILRCVPISNHLYFYWYRQILGQKVEFLVSFYNNEISEKSEIFDDQFSVERPDGSNFTLKIRSTKLEDSAMYFCASSRTSGRGEQYFGPGTRLTVT.

This CDR3 is CASSYSGGLGEAFF. In DNA, the CDR3 is TGTGCCAGCAGTTACTCTGGTGGACTAGGTGAAGCTTTCTTT. The chain couples TRBV6-2 or TRBV6-3 to TRBJ1-1; no firm D call. Germline V gene sequence: CDR1 MNHEY, CDR2 SVGEGT. The CDR3 runs 14 residues. The V gene lost 0 bases and the J gene lost 7 bases, with 12 bases spanning the gap.

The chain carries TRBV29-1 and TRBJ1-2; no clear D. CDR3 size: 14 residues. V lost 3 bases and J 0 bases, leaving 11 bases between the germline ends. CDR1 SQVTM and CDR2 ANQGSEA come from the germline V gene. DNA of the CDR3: TGCAGCGTTGATAGTCGAGGATCTAACTATGGCTACACCTTC. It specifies CSVDSRGSNYGYTF.

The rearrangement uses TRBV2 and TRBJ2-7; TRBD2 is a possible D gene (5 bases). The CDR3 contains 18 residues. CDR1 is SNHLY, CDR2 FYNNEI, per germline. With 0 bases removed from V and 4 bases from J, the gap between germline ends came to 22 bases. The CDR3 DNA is TGTGCCAGCAGTGAAGCGGGCGGGTGGACCGTCTTCCCTTACGAGCAGTACTTC. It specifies CASSEAGGWTVFPYEQYF.

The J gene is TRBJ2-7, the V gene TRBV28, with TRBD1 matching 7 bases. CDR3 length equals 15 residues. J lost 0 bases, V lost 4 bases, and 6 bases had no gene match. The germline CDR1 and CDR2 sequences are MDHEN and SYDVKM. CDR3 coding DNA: TGTGCCAGCAGTTCGACAGGGATAAGCTCCTACGAGCAGTACTTC. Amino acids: CASSSTGISSYEQYF.

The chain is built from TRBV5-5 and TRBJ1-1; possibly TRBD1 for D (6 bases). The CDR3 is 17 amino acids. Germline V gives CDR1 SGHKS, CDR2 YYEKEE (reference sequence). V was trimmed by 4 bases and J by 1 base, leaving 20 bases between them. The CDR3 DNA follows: TGTGCCAGCAGCCGAATTTTTTACAGGGCTCCGAACACTGAAGCTTTCTTT. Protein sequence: CASSRIFYRAPNTEAFF.

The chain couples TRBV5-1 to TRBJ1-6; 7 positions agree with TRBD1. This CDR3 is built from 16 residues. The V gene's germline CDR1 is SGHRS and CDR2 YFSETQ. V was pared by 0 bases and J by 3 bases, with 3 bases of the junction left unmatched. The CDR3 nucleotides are TGCGCCAGCAGCTTGGCCGGGACAGTCTATAATTCACCCCTCCACTTT. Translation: CASSLAGTVYNSPLHF.

CDR3: CASRGLAGGGYNEQFF. Here the CDR3 DNA reads TGTGCCAGCAGGGGGCTAGCGGGAGGGGGCTACAATGAGCAGTTCTTC. This sequence joins TRBV28 and TRBJ2-1, with 12 bases that match TRBD2. The CDR3 is made up of 16 amino acids. The V gene end was trimmed by 6 bases and the J gene end by 3 bases; junction bases not matched to a gene: 6. CDR1 is MDHEN, CDR2 SYDVKM, per germline.

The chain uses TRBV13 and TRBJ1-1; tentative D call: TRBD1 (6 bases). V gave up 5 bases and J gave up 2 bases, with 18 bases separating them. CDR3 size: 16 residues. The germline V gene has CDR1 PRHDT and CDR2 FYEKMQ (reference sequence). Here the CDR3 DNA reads TGTGCCAGCAGCCAATTTCGGACAGCTAGAAACACTGAAGCTTTCTTT. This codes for CASSQFRTARNTEAFF. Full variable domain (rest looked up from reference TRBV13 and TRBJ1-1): AAGVIQSPRHLIKEKRETATLKCYPIPRHDTVYWYQQGPGQDPQFLISFYEKMQSDKGSIPDRFSAQQFSDYHSELNMSSLELGDSALYFCASSQFRTARNTEAFFGQGTRLTVV.

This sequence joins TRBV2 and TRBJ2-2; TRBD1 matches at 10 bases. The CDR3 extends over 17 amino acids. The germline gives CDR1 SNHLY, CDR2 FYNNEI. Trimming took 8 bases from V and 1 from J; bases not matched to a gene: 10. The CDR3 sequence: CASWGTGEVWNTGELFF. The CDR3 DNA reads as TGTGCCAGCTGGGGGACAGGGGAGGTTTGGAACACCGGGGAGCTGTTTTTT.

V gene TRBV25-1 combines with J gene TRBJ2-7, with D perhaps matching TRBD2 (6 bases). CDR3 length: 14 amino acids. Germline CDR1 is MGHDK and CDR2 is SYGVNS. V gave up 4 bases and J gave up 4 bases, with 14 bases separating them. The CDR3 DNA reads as TGTGCCAGCAGTGCCTCCGGGAGTTCTTACGAGCAGTACTTC. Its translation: CASSASGSSYEQYF.